The 17 T cell receptor beta chains in this list originate from one sample, sequenced in a study of CD4+ T cells in melanoma. The repertoire was sequenced with immunoSEQ multiplex PCR; TCRdb's copy has only in-frame clones and lacks some. The repertoire holds roughly 110,000 clones, with about 90% as singletons. The sequenced sample consisted of peripheral blood. These receptor sequences come from a human donor with melanoma.

The chain couples TRBV7-8 to TRBJ1-1, with TRBD1 matching over 12 bases. V lost 5 bases, J lost 5 bases, and 6 bases stayed unmatched. Germline V gene sequence: CDR1 SGHVS, CDR2 FQNEAQ. The CDR3 consists of 15 residues. Written as DNA, the CDR3 is TGTGCCAGCAGCGGGGACAGGGGGCGTGGGACTGAAGCTTTCTTT. Protein: CASSGDRGRGTEAFF.

The chain links TRBV28 to TRBJ2-7; 14 bases align to TRBD2. The germline CDR1 and CDR2 sequences are MDHEN and SYDVKM. The CDR3 is 18 residues long. V gave up 5 bases and J gave up 6 bases; unmatched junction bases: 15. The CDR3 nucleotides are TGTGCCAGCAGTCGACACCCGGGACTAGCGGGAGTATTAGGCGAGCAGTACTTC. Translating gives CASSRHPGLAGVLGEQYF.

J is TRBJ1-2 and V is TRBV28, with D maybe TRBD1 (5 bases). Germline V CDR1 and CDR2: MDHEN, SYDVKM. CDR3 size: 13 residues. V gave up 2 bases and J gave up 5 bases, with 9 bases separating them. The DNA of the CDR3 is TGTGCCAGCAGTTTAGGGACGACGTATGGCTACACCTTC. It yields the protein CASSLGTTYGYTF.

The chain carries TRBV7-2 and TRBJ1-1, with no clear D. Germline V lookup: CDR1 SGHTA, CDR2 FQGNSA. The CDR3 extends over 14 amino acids. Trimming shortened V by 5 bases and J by 4 bases, and 14 bases separated the two germline ends. The CDR3 sequence is CASSPTRGTTEAFF. The CDR3 DNA follows: TGTGCCAGCAGCCCCACCCGTGGTACCACTGAAGCTTTCTTT.

This clone showed up just once. The genes are TRBV7-2 and TRBJ1-1, with TRBD1 identical over 11 bases. CDR1 and CDR2 (germline): SGHTA, FQGNSA. This CDR3 is 16 amino acids long. V gave up 2 bases and J gave up 8 bases; unmatched junction bases: 10. The CDR3 is CASSLLGGQGASEAFF. CDR3 nucleotides: TGTGCCAGCAGCTTACTGGGTGGACAGGGGGCTTCGGAAGCTTTCTTT.

The chain carries TRBV7-9 and TRBJ1-1; 7 positions match TRBD1. Germline assignment: CDR1 SEHNR and CDR2 FQNEAQ (reference sequence). The CDR3 length is 13 residues. V dropped 5 bases and J dropped 2; count of bases not matched to a gene: 2. The CDR3 is CASSRQGNTEAFF. The CDR3 DNA sequence: TGTGCCAGCAGCCGACAGGGTAACACTGAAGCTTTCTTT.

The chain carries TRBV7-2 and TRBJ2-7; D might be TRBD2 (6 bases). In germline, CDR1 is SGHTA, CDR2 FQGNSA. This CDR3 contains 15 residues. The V gene lost 7 bases and the J gene lost 0 bases, with 16 bases spanning the gap. The CDR3 sequence: CASNNRDLSSYEQYF. The CDR3 DNA reads TGTGCCAGCAACAACCGGGACTTGAGCTCCTACGAGCAGTACTTC.

The chain employs TRBV7-2 and TRBJ1-5; the match to TRBD1 covers 7 bases. The CDR3 is made up of 15 amino acids. CDR1 and CDR2 from the germline V gene are SGHTA and FQGNSA. Losses at the gene ends were 4 bases for V and 4 bases for J; bases not matched to a gene: 7. The CDR3 is CASSSRTGLNQPQHF. In DNA, the CDR3 is TGTGCCAGCAGCTCTCGGACAGGCCTGAATCAGCCCCAGCATTTT. The whole variable domain, remainder taken from reference TRBV7-2 and TRBJ1-5, is GAGVSQSPSNKVTEKGKDVELRCDPISGHTALYWYRQSLGQGLEFLIYFQGNSAPDKSGLPSDRFSAERTGGSVSTLTIQRTQQEDSAVYLCASSSRTGLNQPQHFGDGTRLSIL.

This clone was picked up a small number of times. This chain connects TRBV7-2 to TRBJ2-7, with a weak D call TRBD2 (5 bases). This CDR3 region has 15 residues. Per germline, CDR1 SGHTA and CDR2 FQGNSA. V gave up 5 bases and J gave up 3 bases, with 17 bases separating them. The CDR3 DNA reads as TGTGCCAGCAGCCCTAGCAGCCTCGTAAACTACGAGCAGTACTTC. Protein sequence: CASSPSSLVNYEQYF.

The chain is built from TRBV10-3 and TRBJ2-3; 8 nucleotides match TRBD2. Germline V gives CDR1 ENHRY, CDR2 SYGVKD. CDR3 length equals 14 residues. Trimming cost V 10 bases and J 3 bases; bases outside gene matches: 9. The CDR3 reads CATGAGVSTDTQYF. The CDR3 DNA reads as TGTGCCACTGGAGCGGGAGTATCGACAGATACGCAGTATTTT.

In regard to this clone: The junction does not match germline at one end; this may be a read error. The chain links TRBV5-1 to TRBJ2-5, with 7 bases lining up with TRBD1. Germline CDR1 and CDR2: SGHRS and YFSETQ. The CDR3 covers 14 residues. CDR3 coding DNA: TGCGCCAGCACCTTGCAGGGGGTGGGGGAGACCCAGTACTTC. Protein: CASTLQGVGETQYF.

The J gene is TRBJ2-7, the V gene TRBV7-2; 9 positions agree with TRBD1. CDR3 length: 14 residues. The V segment lost 4 bases and the J segment 1 base; nucleotides outside the gene matches: 2. Germline V gene data show CDR1 as SGHTA and CDR2 as FQGNSA. The chain's CDR3 is CASSSTGGSYEQYF. The CDR3 DNA follows: TGTGCCAGCAGCTCGACAGGGGGGTCCTACGAGCAGTACTTC.

The V and J genes are TRBV7-2 and TRBJ2-2, with TRBD2 as a possible D gene (6 bases). Per germline, CDR1 SGHTA and CDR2 FQGNSA. The CDR3 covers 17 residues. V lost 0 bases to trimming and J lost 2 bases, with 13 bases between them. The CDR3 spells CASSLAGAGRNTGELFF. The CDR3 DNA follows: TGTGCCAGCAGCTTAGCCGGGGCGGGGAGAAACACCGGGGAGCTGTTTTTT.

This clone was counted a single time. This chain uses TRBV2 with TRBJ2-5; D not certain. Germline lookup yields CDR1 SNHLY and CDR2 FYNNEI. V was cut by 1 base and J by 5 bases, with 2 bases left in between. The CDR3 consists of 11 residues. CDR3 nucleotide sequence: TGTGCCAGCAGTGAAGGGGAGACCCAGTACTTC. Translating it yields CASSEGETQYF.

The chain uses TRBV4-2 and TRBJ2-1; D is ambiguous. The CDR3 loop spans 14 amino acids. The V end was cut by 4 bases, the J end by 8 bases, with 15 bases between. Per germline, CDR1 LGHNA and CDR2 YNFKEQ. This CDR3 is CASSPPSGGYEQFF. The CDR3 DNA sequence: TGTGCCAGCAGCCCCCCCTCAGGTGGGTATGAGCAGTTCTTC.

The rearrangement uses TRBV7-3 and TRBJ1-4; D call uncertain. Trimming shortened V by 5 bases and J by 7 bases, and 8 bases separated the two germline ends. Germline V gene sequence: CDR1 SGHTA, CDR2 FQGTGA. This CDR3 region has 12 residues. CDR3 loop: CASSINCEKLFF. The CDR3 DNA reads as TGTGCCAGCAGCATCAACTGTGAAAAACTGTTTTTT.

CDR3 DNA: TGTGCCAGCAGTGGGACAGCCGACTCCTACGAGCAGTACTTC. Translated: CASSGTADSYEQYF. This sequence joins TRBV6-1 and TRBJ2-7; TRBD1 might be the D (6 bases). Trimming took off 4 bases at V and 0 bases at J, with 10 bases between the two ends. The CDR3 is 14 amino acids. Germline loops: CDR1 MNHNS, CDR2 SASEGT.